This TCR beta chain was profiled in a study of a mutant IDH1 vaccine in newly diagnosed glioma. Study context: Sex distribution of treated patients was around 62% male and 37.5% female; mean age was about 40 years. Patients previously underwent radiotherapy, temozolomide, or both, and most underwent both.

This clone was recorded once. Antigen specificity is unknown. Germline V gene sequence: CDR1 SGHVS, CDR2 FNYEAQ. Trimming pared 5 bases from V and 4 bases from J, leaving 14 bases between. The CDR3 length is 15 residues. As for time point: week 47, end of study. Mutant IDH1 20-mer peptide, at 300 ug, made up each vaccine dose, with topical imiquimod. Assay used: immunoSEQ multiplex PCR; TCRdb lists only in-frame clones, some missing. The sample consists of tens of thousands of clones, approximately 84% of them appearing once. The sample here was PBMCs, taken from a glioma patient whose treatment included an IDH1 peptide vaccine. The rearrangement links TRBV7-6 to TRBJ1-4; D remains unclear. The TCR was taken from a woman aged 25 to 39 with glioma. Some clones in this sample may be carry-over from other donors' samples. For the CDR3, the DNA is TGTGCCAGCAGCCAACGGGGAGGATTTAATGAAAAACTGTTTTTT. It codes for CASSQRGGFNEKLFF. The whole variable domain, remainder taken from reference TRBV7-6 and TRBJ1-4, is GAGVSQSPRYKVTKRGQDVALRCDPISGHVSLYWYRQALGQGPEFLTYFNYEAQQDKSGLPNDRFSAERPEGSISTLTIQRTEQRDSAMYRCASSQRGGFNEKLFFGSGTQLSVL.